These 13 T cell receptor beta chains came from one sample sequenced in a study of CD4 T cells in relation to SARS-CoV-2 and coronaviruses. Their cognate antigens are unknown. Before the COVID-19 pandemic, during about 2010-2018, CD4+ T cells were taken from unexposed donors. After less than 11 days of culture, CD4+ T cells were isolated. Repertoires were generated with immunoSEQ multiplex PCR, while TCRdb's copy carries only in-frame clones and drops some. The sample records about 18,000 clones, 70% to 85% being singletons. Sequencing was performed on CD4+ T cells from PBMCs, cultured in vitro. Receptors originate from a human donor in good health.

This clone was observed a single time. The chain couples TRBV7-9 to TRBJ2-3; the match to TRBD1 covers 7 bases. Germline V gene sequence: CDR1 SEHNR, CDR2 FQNEAQ (reference sequence). V lost 8 bases to trimming and J lost 0 bases; unmatched junction nucleotides: 11. The CDR3 contains 16 residues. CDR3 nucleotide sequence: TGTGCCAGCCAGCCCAGGGGGAGTCTGAGCACAGATACGCAGTATTTT. Residues: CASQPRGSLSTDTQYF.

The J gene is TRBJ2-1, the V gene TRBV30; a weak D match, TRBD2 (5 bases). This CDR3 comprises 18 residues. Trimming stripped 0 bases from V and 4 bases from J, with 22 bases between. CDR1 GTSNPN and CDR2 SVGIG come from the germline V gene (reference sequence). The CDR3 loop is CAWSVRWTSSFPYNEQFF. CDR3 nucleotide sequence: TGTGCCTGGAGTGTAAGGTGGACTTCGTCGTTCCCGTACAATGAGCAGTTCTTC.

The chain carries TRBV30 and TRBJ2-1; a possible D gene is TRBD2 (5 bases). The CDR3 sequence is 11 residues long. CDR1 is GTSNPN and CDR2 is SVGIG in the germline V gene (reference sequence). The V gene lost 8 bases and the J gene lost 3 bases, with 8 bases spanning the gap. The CDR3, as DNA: TGTGCCCGCCGGGACTACAATGAGCAGTTCTTC. Protein product: CARRDYNEQFF.

CDR3 bases: TGTGCCAGCAGCTTACGACTAGCGGGACTCACAGATACGCAGTATTTT. It is translated as CASSLRLAGLTDTQYF. The V gene is TRBV7-9, the J gene TRBJ2-3; TRBD2 matches 11 bases. The CDR3 has 16 residues. Germline CDR1 and CDR2: SEHNR and FQNEAQ (reference sequence). With 2 bases clipped from V and 2 bases from J, the junction kept 3 bases outside the gene matches.

As DNA, the CDR3 is TGTGCCAGCAGAGCAAACCAGGGGGATCGCTATGGCTACACCTTC. This translates into CASRANQGDRYGYTF. The V and J genes are TRBV5-4 and TRBJ1-2; 7 positions match TRBD1. This CDR3 spans 15 amino acids. CDR1 SGHNT and CDR2 YYREEE come from the germline V gene (reference sequence). V shed 5 bases and J 4 bases; nucleotides not matched to a gene: 11.

The V and J genes are TRBV30 and TRBJ1-1, with D uncertain. The CDR3 runs to 15 residues. Germline CDR1 and CDR2: GTSNPN and SVGIG (reference sequence). Trimming removed 3 bases from V and 2 bases from J, with 16 bases in between. In nucleotides, the CDR3 is TGTGCCTGGAGGACGGTTCAGACGGTAAACACTGAAGCTTTCTTT. Its translation is CAWRTVQTVNTEAFF.

The chain recombines TRBV11-3 with TRBJ2-1; TRBD2 agrees at 11 bases. Unmatched junction bases numbered 5, after V lost 2 bases and J lost 8 bases. CDR3 length: 15 residues. Germline V lookup: CDR1 SGHNT, CDR2 YENEEA. The CDR3 reads CASSLSPLAGDEQFF. The CDR3 DNA follows: TGTGCCAGCAGCTTATCTCCACTAGCGGGAGATGAGCAGTTCTTC.

V is TRBV5-5 and J is TRBJ2-7; 10 nucleotides align to TRBD2. In germline, CDR1 is SGHKS, CDR2 YYEKEE (reference sequence). The ends lost 0 bases at V and 3 bases at J; junction bases unmatched: 9. This CDR3 spans 17 amino acids. This CDR3 reads CASSLGLTSGWGYEQYF. CDR3 DNA sequence: TGTGCCAGCAGCTTGGGTCTGACTAGCGGGTGGGGCTACGAGCAGTACTTC.

In this sample, this clone turned up once. This chain connects TRBV5-3 to TRBJ2-5; D could derive from TRBD1 or TRBD2 (8 bases each). TRBV5-3 is given ORF status, its function remaining uncertain. V was cut by 1 base and J by 1 base, with 23 bases left in between. The CDR3 runs 19 residues. CDR3 residues: CARSLWTGLLADLQETQYF. In nucleotides, the CDR3 is TGTGCCAGAAGCTTGTGGACAGGGCTACTAGCGGACCTCCAAGAGACCCAGTACTTC.

The V and J genes are TRBV7-9 and TRBJ2-4, with 7 positions matching TRBD1. CDR3 size: 12 residues. CDR1 SEHNR and CDR2 FQNEAQ come from the germline V gene (reference sequence). V lost 5 bases, J lost 9 bases, and 4 bases stayed unmatched. CDR3 coding DNA: TGTGCCAGCAGCGCACAGGGGAGCATTCAGTACTTC. Translating it yields CASSAQGSIQYF.

This sequence joins TRBV6-5 and TRBJ2-7; D is uncertain. Trimming took off 2 bases at V and 5 bases at J, with 7 bases between the two ends. The CDR3 sequence is 12 residues long. Germline CDR1 is MNHEY and CDR2 is SVGAGI. CDR3 sequence (DNA): TGTGCCAGCAGTTACGTCATCCACGAGCAGTACTTC. It encodes CASSYVIHEQYF.

CDR3 residues: CASIWTAGSNQPQHF. CDR3 sequence (DNA): TGTGCCAGCATTTGGACCGCGGGGAGCAATCAGCCCCAGCATTTT. V is TRBV6-5 and J is TRBJ1-5; D is uncertain. This CDR3 has 15 residues. Germline V gene lookup returns CDR1 MNHEY and CDR2 SVGAGI. Between the trimmed V and J ends, which lost 7 bases and 1 base, there was a span of 14 bases.

This chain links TRBV11-3 with TRBJ1-1, with D unclear. CDR3 size: 13 residues. CDR1 and CDR2 (germline): SGHNT, YENEEA. V was pared by 5 bases and J by 3 bases, with 10 bases between. The CDR3 DNA reads TGTGCCAGCAGCAATCGACAAGACACTGAAGCTTTCTTT. Residues: CASSNRQDTEAFF.